These T cell receptor beta chains were read from a single sample in a study of T cells expressing NK-cell markers. TCRdb re-called the 5' RACE reads and shows each CDR3 protein once, DNA omitted. The sample totals roughly 170,000 distinct CDR3 sequences; its top ten clones hold about 18%. Sequences were obtained from blood T cells: a sorted CD56 or NKG2C T cell subset, CD4+ or CD8+ T cells, or bulk PBMC T cells (not recorded which). The receptors shown here come from a woman aged 18-70 years in good health. CDR3s include the opening cysteine and the closing phenylalanine or tryptophan.

v_call,j_call,cdr3_aa
TRBV15,TRBJ2-7,CATSSGQGGIYEQYF
TRBV20-1,TRBJ2-2,CSARGQGASGELFF
TRBV5-1,TRBJ2-3,CASSLGPSNGDTQYF
TRBV5-1,TRBJ1-1,CASSLAGTGRIFDTEAFF
TRBV19,TRBJ2-1,CASSPGTSGRALGNEQFF
TRBV7-9,TRBJ1-4,CASSTRQPNNEKLFF
TRBV5-5,TRBJ2-5,CASSSRGLAGGRETQYF
TRBV20-1,TRBJ2-3,CSARGSSRLAGVTDTQYF
TRBV5-1,TRBJ2-5,CASSDSGQETQYF
TRBV6-5,TRBJ2-5,CASSYSSGGKQETQYF
TRBV20-1,TRBJ1-2,CSARKGHSAKNYGYTF
TRBV2,TRBJ2-2,CASSALGLAGTGELFF
TRBV29-1,TRBJ2-2,CSVGIGSRGELFF
TRBV5-1,TRBJ2-5,CASSPVRSGETQYF
TRBV5-5,TRBJ2-1,CASSLSWSYNEQFF
TRBV10-3,TRBJ2-2,CATTLGGVNTGELFF
TRBV20-1,TRBJ1-1,CSARDRQVVGNREAFF
TRBV5-6,TRBJ1-2,CASSTPGQGDYGYTF
TRBV7-2,TRBJ1-2,CASSLVGGGGYNYGYTF
TRBV9,TRBJ2-2,CASSSRTIATGELFF
TRBV18,TRBJ2-3,CASSPATSGAGTDTQYF
TRBV10-3,TRBJ2-7,CATNRDRSGEQYF
TRBV5-1,TRBJ1-3,CASSPSGGAGNTIYF
TRBV7-8,TRBJ2-7,CASSLLGLTHSYEQYF
TRBV14,TRBJ2-5,CASSQLAGQETQYF
TRBV5-1,TRBJ2-5,CASSNPQGEETQYF
TRBV29-1,TRBJ2-3,CSVEGASGVDTQYF
TRBV5-1,TRBJ1-2,CASSIQGRDYGYTF
TRBV5-1,TRBJ2-7,CASRVGTSGSYEQYF
TRBV29-1,TRBJ1-2,CSVATPGVANYGYTF
TRBV20-1,TRBJ2-1,CSAEDRSSYNEQFF